These 7 T cell receptor beta chains were sequenced from one sample in a study of cytomegalovirus exposure and HLA in healthy donors (dated by TCRdb to the late 2010s). The method was the immunoSEQ multiplex PCR assay. In TCRdb, the immuneACCESS table is reduced to in-frame sequences with V and J assigned. These tables do not hold every clone; where another copy was compared, an unresolved V gene accounts for under half, and the others remain unexplained. The sample table contains some 98,000 clones; only one count was recorded for approximately 88% of them. Of the sample, about 4% falls within the top ten clones. The sequenced material came from PBMCs. All receptors derive from a woman between 25 and 40 years old in good health and CMV-seronegative.

The chain uses TRBV5-8 and TRBJ2-2; no clear D. The V gene lost 1 base and the J gene lost 4 bases, with 8 bases spanning the gap. Germline CDR1 and CDR2: SGHTS and YDEGEE. This CDR3 has 14 amino acids. Here the CDR3 DNA reads TGTGCCAGCAGCTTGTTCGGTCTCACCGGGGAGCTGTTTTTT. This sequence encodes CASSLFGLTGELFF.

This chain joins TRBV9 and TRBJ2-7; the match to TRBD1 covers 8 bases. The V and J ends lost 0 bases and 2 bases, in that order; junction bases with no gene match: 7. Germline V gene sequence: CDR1 SGDLS, CDR2 YYNGEE. This CDR3 is built from 16 residues. This CDR3 reads CASSVGIGQGPYEQYF. CDR3 DNA sequence: TGTGCCAGCAGCGTAGGAATAGGACAGGGTCCCTACGAGCAGTACTTC. Combining the CDR3 with reference TRBV9 and TRBJ2-7 gives the whole variable domain DSGVTQTPKHLITATGQRVTLRCSPRSGDLSVYWYQQSLDQGLQFLIQYYNGEERAKGNILERFSAQQFPDLHSELNLSSLELGDSALYFCASSVGIGQGPYEQYFGPGTRLTVT.

This clone came up a few times. The chain uses TRBV7-9 and TRBJ1-2; D is possibly TRBD1 (6 bases). CDR1 SEHNR and CDR2 FQNEAQ come from the germline V gene (reference sequence). This CDR3 is built from 14 residues. V was pared by 1 base and J by 5 bases, with 11 bases between. In DNA form, the CDR3 reads TGTGCCAGCAGCTTAGATGGCAGGGGATATGGCTACACCTTC. It translates to CASSLDGRGYGYTF.

The rearrangement links TRBV15 to TRBJ2-7; 9 bases match TRBD1. Unmatched junction bases numbered 4, after V lost 5 bases and J lost 2 bases. The CDR3 sequence is 14 residues long. The germline V gene encodes CDR1 LNHNV and CDR2 YYDKDF (reference sequence). The CDR3 DNA follows: TGTGCCACCAGCCCGCGACAGGGGGCCTACGAGCAGTACTTC. It is translated as CATSPRQGAYEQYF.

V usage is TRBV9 and J usage is TRBJ1-5; D is possibly TRBD1 (5 bases). This CDR3 region has 15 residues. V was pared by 0 bases and J by 9 bases, with 16 bases between. Germline V gives CDR1 SGDLS, CDR2 YYNGEE. CDR3 coding DNA: TGTGCCAGCAGCGTAGCACCGACACCAGGGATGCCCCAGCATTTT. Its protein is CASSVAPTPGMPQHF.

This sequence joins TRBV28 and TRBJ2-7, with 10 bases matching TRBD2. Trimming removed 5 bases from V and 4 bases from J; junction bases left unmatched: 20. The CDR3 length is 19 residues. Per the germline V gene, CDR1 is MDHEN and CDR2 is SYDVKM. CDR3 bases: TGTGCCAGCAGTCAAGTAGTGTTCCTGACCGGGACTAGCGCTTACGAGCAGTACTTC. It encodes CASSQVVFLTGTSAYEQYF.

This chain joins TRBV5-1 and TRBJ2-5; TRBD1 matches 7 bases. The J segment lost 4 bases and the V segment lost 1 base, leaving 7 bases of the junction unmatched. The CDR3 contains 15 residues. Germline lookup yields CDR1 SGHRS and CDR2 YFSETQ. The DNA for the CDR3 is TGCGCCAGCAGCTTGTTAACAGGGGAAAGAGAGACCCAGTACTTC. Its protein product is CASSLLTGERETQYF.